This TCR beta chain comes out of a study of shared clonotypes between healthy human individuals. Comment on this clone: Its cognate antigen is unknown.

Deep-level assay runs were performed. The repertoire was sequenced with immunoSEQ multiplex PCR; TCRdb's copy has only in-frame clones and lacks some. Among about 2.4 million clones, approximately 93% were seen once, and the ten largest hold approximately 0.36%. Per germline, CDR1 KGHSH and CDR2 LQKENI. V dropped 0 bases and J dropped 3 bases, with 15 bases sitting between them. This CDR3 contains 17 residues. Broader study findings: Several donors shared roughly 5% of their naive CD4 clonotypes. Naive subsets generally had larger estimated richness than memory subsets.

Caucasian adults residing in Nashville, Tennessee made up all the donors. The sequencing input was naive CD4+ T cells from PBMCs. The subset: CD45RA+ positively selected. This chain connects TRBV18 to TRBJ1-5; D might be TRBD1 (6 bases). The sequence derives from a man between 18 and 29 years old in good health. Some clones in this sample may be carry-over from other donors' samples. The CDR3 here is CASSPPGGQRINQPQHF. The CDR3 DNA reads as TGTGCCAGCTCACCACCGGGTGGACAGCGAATCAATCAGCCCCAGCATTTT. The whole variable domain, remainder taken from reference TRBV18 and TRBJ1-5, is NAGVMQNPRHLVRRRGQEARLRCSPMKGHSHVYWYRQLPEEGLKFMVYLQKENIIDESGMPKERFSAEFPKEGPSILRIQQVVRGDSAAYFCASSPPGGQRINQPQHFGDGTRLSIL.